This T cell receptor beta chain was observed in a study of T cell repertoires in ileal Crohn's disease. General study points: High-frequency clones were more common in sorted CD8 than CD4 cells. Clonal expansions were more frequent in active smokers than non-smokers at surgery.

Generated by immunoSEQ multiplex PCR, the TCRdb table keeps only in-frame clones and is missing some. The sample lists approximately 13,000 clones; about 71% were seen once. As for this clone: Its antigen is undetermined.

Sequencing was performed on ileal tissue. This TCR derives from an adult with Crohn's disease.

CDR3 region: CASRPRDFDSYNEQFF. The CDR3 region has the DNA TGTGCCAGCAGACCCCGGGACTTTGACTCCTACAATGAGCAGTTCTTC. The chain combines TRBV2 with TRBJ2-1; D might be TRBD2 (6 bases). This CDR3 has 16 amino acids. Germline loops: CDR1 SNHLY, CDR2 FYNNEI. V was trimmed by 6 bases and J by 0 bases, leaving 15 bases between them.